One sample yielded the 26 T cell receptor beta chains listed below, sequenced in a study of Ad26.COV2.S vaccination and SARS-CoV-2 variants. As for treatment: 19 received Ad26.COV2.S at low or high dose, single or two shots; 5 received placebo; per-sample allocation not given. The samples were gathered on day 63 after the first injection of vaccine or placebo. Libraries were prepared by immunoSEQ multiplex PCR; TCRdb keeps only in-frame clonotypes and omits some of them. The sample holds over 400,000 clones, 90% seen once. The source material was peripheral blood, sampled in a trial of Ad26.COV2.S vaccine versus placebo. The receptors come from a person aged 18-60 years who received the Ad26.COV2.S COVID-19 vaccine or a placebo.

This clone occurred once. V is TRBV19 and J is TRBJ2-2; 12 nucleotides agree with TRBD2. The CDR3 loop spans 16 amino acids. The germline gives CDR1 LNHDA, CDR2 SQIVND (reference sequence). The V segment lost 7 bases and the J segment 7 bases; nucleotides outside the gene matches: 10. In nucleotides, the CDR3 is TGTGCCAGTACTCCTCTAGCGGGAGGGCTAAACGGGGAGCTGTTTTTT. Its protein is CASTPLAGGLNGELFF. The full variable domain, its missing parts supplied by reference TRBV19 and TRBJ2-2, is DGGITQSPKYLFRKEGQNVTLSCEQNLNHDAMYWYRQDPGQGLRLIYYSQIVNDFQKGDIAEGYSVSREKKESFPLTVTSAQKNPTAFYLCASTPLAGGLNGELFFGEGSRLTVL.

V and J are TRBV5-4 and TRBJ2-2; D could derive from TRBD1 or TRBD2 (5 bases each). V dropped 4 bases and J dropped 0 bases, with 16 bases sitting between them. The CDR3 sequence is 17 residues long. The germline V gene has CDR1 SGHNT and CDR2 YYREEE (reference sequence). CDR3 coding DNA: TGTGCCAGCAGCCCCCACCGAGTGGGGGCGAACACCGGGGAGCTGTTTTTT. Amino acid sequence: CASSPHRVGANTGELFF.

The chain links TRBV4-1 to TRBJ1-5; TRBD1 might be the D (5 bases). This CDR3 region has 17 residues. CDR1 is MGHRA, CDR2 YSYEKL, per germline. With 1 base removed from V and 3 bases from J, the gap between germline ends came to 16 bases. The CDR3 DNA is TGCGCCAGCAGCCAAGCCGCGGACGGGGGATTCAATCAGCCCCAGCATTTT. This translates into CASSQAADGGFNQPQHF.

The gene calls are TRBV19 and TRBJ2-2, with 7 bases that match TRBD1. J lost 5 bases, V lost 3 bases, and 6 bases had no gene match. The CDR3 spans 15 residues. Per the germline V gene, CDR1 is LNHDA and CDR2 is SQIVND (reference sequence). CDR3 residues: CASSIPGGRTGELFF. The DNA of the CDR3 is TGTGCCAGTAGTATCCCAGGGGGAAGGACCGGGGAGCTGTTTTTT.

This sequence joins TRBV2 and TRBJ2-5; possible D gene TRBD2, 5 bases. Germline assignment: CDR1 SNHLY and CDR2 FYNNEI. The CDR3 runs to 12 residues. Trimming left V 4 bases short and J 4 bases short, with 7 bases between. CDR3 sequence: CASSGLSETQYF. For the CDR3, the DNA is TGTGCCAGCAGTGGACTATCAGAGACCCAGTACTTC.

This chain joins TRBV29-1 and TRBJ2-7, with D maybe TRBD2 (5 bases). Per the germline V gene, CDR1 is SQVTM and CDR2 is ANQGSEA. The germline V and J ends were trimmed by 1 base and 12 bases, with 22 bases remaining between them. The CDR3 has 14 amino acids. The CDR3: CSVEGVGADPSRYF. The CDR3 bases are TGCAGCGTTGAAGGGGTGGGAGCGGACCCAAGCAGGTACTTC.

V usage is TRBV28 and J usage is TRBJ1-4, with no clear D. The CDR3 is 14 amino acids. Germline V gene lookup returns CDR1 MDHEN and CDR2 SYDVKM. V lost 6 bases, J lost 7 bases, and 15 bases lay in between. CDR3 nucleotides: TGTGCCAGCAGGAGTATTAAGGGTGGTGAAAAACTGTTTTTT. It is translated as CASRSIKGGEKLFF. The variable domain in full, with the rest retrieved from reference TRBV28 and TRBJ1-4, is DVKVTQSSRYLVKRTGEKVFLECVQDMDHENMFWYRQDPGLGLRLIYFSYDVKMKEKGDIPEGYSVSREKKERFSLILESASTNQTSMYLCASRSIKGGEKLFFGSGTQLSVL.

Here the CDR3 reads CASTRARGEQYF. CDR3 nucleotide sequence: TGTGCCAGCACCAGGGCCCGGGGCGAGCAGTACTTC. The J gene is TRBJ2-7, the V gene TRBV7-9; either TRBD1 or TRBD2 may fit D (5 bases each). CDR1 SEHNR and CDR2 FQNEAQ come from the germline V gene (reference sequence). V was clipped by 7 bases and J by 6 bases, with 13 bases between them. The CDR3 spans 12 residues.

The chain employs TRBV19 and TRBJ2-1, with D perhaps matching TRBD1 or TRBD2 (5 bases each). Germline values: CDR1 LNHDA, CDR2 SQIVND (reference sequence). Deletions cut 5 bases from V and 12 bases from J, with 14 bases between. The CDR3 extends over 12 amino acids. The CDR3 sequence is CASSPTLGVQFF. The CDR3 nucleotides read TGTGCCAGTAGTCCCACTCTGGGGGTGCAGTTCTTC.

This chain connects TRBV10-3 to TRBJ1-5; a possible D gene is TRBD1 (6 bases). Germline V CDR1 and CDR2: ENHRY, SYGVKD. The CDR3 spans 15 residues. Trimming pared 6 bases from V and 2 bases from J, leaving 14 bases between. CDR3 sequence: CAISVTGSGNQPQHF. The CDR3 DNA reads as TGTGCCATCAGCGTGACAGGTTCGGGCAATCAGCCCCAGCATTTT.

V usage is TRBV7-3 and J usage is TRBJ2-7, with TRBD2 matching 14 bases. V shed 2 bases, J shed 3 bases, and the junction held 3 bases outside the gene matches. The germline CDR1 and CDR2 sequences are SGHTA and FQGTGA. This CDR3 spans 16 amino acids. The CDR3 loop is CASSLEGTSGSYEQYF. CDR3 in DNA: TGTGCCAGCAGCTTAGAGGGGACTAGCGGGAGCTACGAGCAGTACTTC.

This rearrangement joins TRBV7-8 to TRBJ2-3; 10 bases are shared with TRBD2. The junction had 6 bases not matched to a gene; V was cut back by 0 bases and J by 3 bases. Germline lookup yields CDR1 SGHVS and CDR2 FQNEAQ. This CDR3 has 17 amino acids. The CDR3 nucleotides are TGTGCCAGCAGCTTAGCGAAGGGACTAGCGAGTACAGATACGCAGTATTTT. Protein product: CASSLAKGLASTDTQYF.

The rearrangement joins TRBV6-4 to TRBJ1-1; TRBD1 matches at 8 bases. This CDR3 is built from 14 residues. The germline CDR1 and CDR2 sequences are MRHNA and SNTAGT. With 3 bases clipped from V and 5 bases from J, the junction kept 5 bases outside the gene matches. The CDR3 DNA is TGTGCCAGCAGTGAAAGCAGGGGGCAAACTGAAGCTTTCTTT. The encoded protein is CASSESRGQTEAFF.

The chain carries TRBV12-3 or TRBV12-4 and TRBJ1-5; unclear D gene. The CDR3 spans 13 residues. Trimming left V 1 base short and J 2 bases short, with 3 bases between. The CDR3 coding sequence is TGTGCCAGCAGTTTAGTGGGCAATCAGCCCCAGCATTTT. This encodes CASSLVGNQPQHF.

The CDR3, as DNA: TGTGCCAGTAGTATGAGGGACATCCGTGAAAAACTGTTTTTT. Its translation: CASSMRDIREKLFF. V and J are TRBV19 and TRBJ1-4; tentative D call: TRBD1 (6 bases). The germline V gene encodes CDR1 LNHDA and CDR2 SQIVND (reference sequence). Trimming removed 3 bases at V and 7 bases at J, with 12 bases between. This CDR3 has 14 residues.

The V gene is TRBV2, the J gene TRBJ2-5, with D possibly being TRBD1 (5 bases). The V and J ends lost 6 bases and 0 bases respectively, with 11 bases between them. The V gene's germline CDR1 is SNHLY and CDR2 FYNNEI. There are 14 residues in the CDR3. The CDR3 spells CASRGRQYQETQYF. For the CDR3, the DNA is TGTGCCAGCAGGGGTAGACAGTACCAAGAGACCCAGTACTTC.

The rearrangement uses TRBV9 and TRBJ2-5, with 8 nucleotides matching TRBD1. The CDR3 loop spans 15 amino acids. In germline, CDR1 is SGDLS, CDR2 YYNGEE. Trimming took 0 bases from V and 7 from J; bases not matched to a gene: 8. Here the CDR3 DNA reads TGTGCCAGCAGCGTAGCAGCAGGGGGCGCTGGGACCCAGTACTTC. Translating gives CASSVAAGGAGTQYF. The whole variable domain, filled in from reference TRBV9 and TRBJ2-5, reads DSGVTQTPKHLITATGQRVTLRCSPRSGDLSVYWYQQSLDQGLQFLIQYYNGEERAKGNILERFSAQQFPDLHSELNLSSLELGDSALYFCASSVAAGGAGTQYFGPGTRLLVL.

The chain employs TRBV18 and TRBJ2-2, with D perhaps matching TRBD1 (6 bases). The CDR3 has 15 amino acids. The V gene's germline CDR1 is KGHSH and CDR2 LQKENI. V was trimmed by 3 bases and J by 3 bases, leaving 11 bases between them. CDR3 sequence (DNA): TGTGCCAGCTCACCGCCTAACAGGGACACCGGGGAGCTGTTTTTT. The encoded protein is CASSPPNRDTGELFF.

This chain uses TRBV5-1 with TRBJ2-7; D tentatively reads TRBD1 or TRBD2 (5 bases each). Germline CDR1 SGHRS, CDR2 YFSETQ. Trimming removed 4 bases from V and 6 bases from J, with 17 bases in between. This CDR3 contains 14 residues. CDR3 DNA sequence: TGCGCCAGCAGCCCCGCCGGGACCCAGTCCGAGCAGTACTTC. Its translation is CASSPAGTQSEQYF.

This sequence joins TRBV6-2 or TRBV6-3 and TRBJ2-7; TRBD1 aligns across 9 bases. V trimming: 6 bases; J trimming: 4 bases; junction bases outside the gene matches: 19. CDR1 and CDR2 (germline): MNHEY, SVGEGT. The CDR3 contains 18 residues. This CDR3 reads CASSRRTGRDRELYEQYF. In DNA form, the CDR3 reads TGTGCCAGCAGCCGCCGGACCGGCCGGGACAGGGAGTTATACGAGCAGTACTTC.

The J gene is TRBJ1-1, the V gene TRBV18; maybe TRBD1 (6 bases). There are 12 residues in the CDR3. The V and J ends lost 5 bases and 6 bases respectively, with 10 bases between them. CDR1 and CDR2 (germline): KGHSH, LQKENI. CDR3 coding DNA: TGTGCCAGCTCAGCACAGGGTTCTGAAGCTTTCTTT. Translated: CASSAQGSEAFF. Full variable domain (outside the CDR3, taken from reference TRBV18 and TRBJ1-1): NAGVMQNPRHLVRRRGQEARLRCSPMKGHSHVYWYRQLPEEGLKFMVYLQKENIIDESGMPKERFSAEFPKEGPSILRIQQVVRGDSAAYFCASSAQGSEAFFGQGTRLTVV.

The chain has TRBV7-2 and TRBJ2-7; D is possibly TRBD1 (8 bases). The CDR3 has 15 residues. Germline values: CDR1 SGHTA, CDR2 FQGNSA. V was clipped by 3 bases and J by 3 bases, with 15 bases between them. The CDR3 DNA is TGTGCCAGCAGCTTCACAGGGGGGGGATTCTACGAGCAGTACTTC. This sequence encodes CASSFTGGGFYEQYF.

The chain links TRBV10-2 to TRBJ1-5, with D maybe TRBD1 (6 bases). CDR1 and CDR2 from the germline V gene are WSHSY and SAAADI. Trimming pared 2 bases from V and 5 bases from J, leaving 10 bases between. The CDR3 covers 14 residues. As DNA, the CDR3 is TGCGCCAGCAGTGAGGGGGGGCGGGATCAGCCCCAGCATTTT. Translating it yields CASSEGGRDQPQHF.

The chain couples TRBV7-9 to TRBJ2-6; 10 positions match TRBD2. After removal of 4 bases from V and 4 bases from J, the junction contained 7 bases not matched to a gene. CDR3 length: 17 residues. Germline V CDR1 and CDR2: SEHNR, FQNEAQ (reference sequence). The CDR3 reads CASSSIAGGWGANVLTF. CDR3 sequence (DNA): TGTGCCAGCAGCTCTATAGCGGGAGGTTGGGGGGCCAACGTCCTGACTTTC.

The chain joins TRBV7-8 to TRBJ2-7; 7 nucleotides agree with TRBD2. The germline CDR1 and CDR2 sequences are SGHVS and FQNEAQ. The length of the CDR3 is 15 residues. With 7 bases clipped from V and 4 bases from J, the junction kept 13 bases outside the gene matches. The CDR3 DNA sequence: TGTGCCAGCACCTGGGGAGGGTCTAGCTTTTACGAGCAGTACTTC. The encoded protein is CASTWGGSSFYEQYF.

The chain's CDR3 is CAVKGSSGANVLTF. The CDR3 region has the DNA TGTGCCGTCAAAGGCAGTTCTGGGGCCAACGTCCTGACTTTC. The chain has TRBV7-9 and TRBJ2-6, with D hard to call. The CDR3 length is 14 residues. Trimming took off 11 bases at V and 1 base at J, with 12 bases between the two ends. Germline V gene data show CDR1 as SEHNR and CDR2 as FQNEAQ (reference sequence).